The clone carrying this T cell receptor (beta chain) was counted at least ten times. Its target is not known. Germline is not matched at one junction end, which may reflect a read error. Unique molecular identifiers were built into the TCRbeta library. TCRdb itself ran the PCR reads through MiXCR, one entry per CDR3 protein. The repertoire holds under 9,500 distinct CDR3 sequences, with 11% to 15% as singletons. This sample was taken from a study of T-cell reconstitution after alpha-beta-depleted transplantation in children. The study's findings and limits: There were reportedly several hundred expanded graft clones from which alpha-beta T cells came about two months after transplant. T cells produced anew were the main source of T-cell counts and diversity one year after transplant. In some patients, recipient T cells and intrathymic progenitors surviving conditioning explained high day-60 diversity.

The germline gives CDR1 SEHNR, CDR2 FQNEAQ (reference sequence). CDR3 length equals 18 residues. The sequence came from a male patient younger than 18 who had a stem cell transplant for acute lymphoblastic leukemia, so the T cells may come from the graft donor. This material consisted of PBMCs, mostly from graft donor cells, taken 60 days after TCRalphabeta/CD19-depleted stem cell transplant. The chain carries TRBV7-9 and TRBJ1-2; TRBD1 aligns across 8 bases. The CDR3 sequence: CASRFYAHQDRAVWGYTF. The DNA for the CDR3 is TGTGCCAGCCGCTTTTACGCTCATCAGGACAGGGCCGTTTGGGGCTACACCTTC.